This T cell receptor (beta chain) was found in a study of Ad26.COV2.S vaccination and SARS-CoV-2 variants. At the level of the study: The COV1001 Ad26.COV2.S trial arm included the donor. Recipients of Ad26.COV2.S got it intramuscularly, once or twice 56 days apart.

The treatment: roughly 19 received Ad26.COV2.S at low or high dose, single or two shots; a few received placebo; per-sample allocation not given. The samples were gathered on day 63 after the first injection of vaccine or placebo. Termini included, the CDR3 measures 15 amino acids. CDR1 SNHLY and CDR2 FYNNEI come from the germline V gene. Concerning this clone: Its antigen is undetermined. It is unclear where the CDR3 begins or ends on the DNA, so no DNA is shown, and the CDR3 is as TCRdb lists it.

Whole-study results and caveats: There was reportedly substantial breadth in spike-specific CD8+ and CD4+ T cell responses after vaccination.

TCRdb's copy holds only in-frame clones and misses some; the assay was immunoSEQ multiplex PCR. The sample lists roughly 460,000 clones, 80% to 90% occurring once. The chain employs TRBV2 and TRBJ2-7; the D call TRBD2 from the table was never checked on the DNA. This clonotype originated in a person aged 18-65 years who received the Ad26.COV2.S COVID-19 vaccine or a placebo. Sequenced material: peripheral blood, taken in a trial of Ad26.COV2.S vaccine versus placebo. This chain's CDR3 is CASRGFWASGSDLYF.